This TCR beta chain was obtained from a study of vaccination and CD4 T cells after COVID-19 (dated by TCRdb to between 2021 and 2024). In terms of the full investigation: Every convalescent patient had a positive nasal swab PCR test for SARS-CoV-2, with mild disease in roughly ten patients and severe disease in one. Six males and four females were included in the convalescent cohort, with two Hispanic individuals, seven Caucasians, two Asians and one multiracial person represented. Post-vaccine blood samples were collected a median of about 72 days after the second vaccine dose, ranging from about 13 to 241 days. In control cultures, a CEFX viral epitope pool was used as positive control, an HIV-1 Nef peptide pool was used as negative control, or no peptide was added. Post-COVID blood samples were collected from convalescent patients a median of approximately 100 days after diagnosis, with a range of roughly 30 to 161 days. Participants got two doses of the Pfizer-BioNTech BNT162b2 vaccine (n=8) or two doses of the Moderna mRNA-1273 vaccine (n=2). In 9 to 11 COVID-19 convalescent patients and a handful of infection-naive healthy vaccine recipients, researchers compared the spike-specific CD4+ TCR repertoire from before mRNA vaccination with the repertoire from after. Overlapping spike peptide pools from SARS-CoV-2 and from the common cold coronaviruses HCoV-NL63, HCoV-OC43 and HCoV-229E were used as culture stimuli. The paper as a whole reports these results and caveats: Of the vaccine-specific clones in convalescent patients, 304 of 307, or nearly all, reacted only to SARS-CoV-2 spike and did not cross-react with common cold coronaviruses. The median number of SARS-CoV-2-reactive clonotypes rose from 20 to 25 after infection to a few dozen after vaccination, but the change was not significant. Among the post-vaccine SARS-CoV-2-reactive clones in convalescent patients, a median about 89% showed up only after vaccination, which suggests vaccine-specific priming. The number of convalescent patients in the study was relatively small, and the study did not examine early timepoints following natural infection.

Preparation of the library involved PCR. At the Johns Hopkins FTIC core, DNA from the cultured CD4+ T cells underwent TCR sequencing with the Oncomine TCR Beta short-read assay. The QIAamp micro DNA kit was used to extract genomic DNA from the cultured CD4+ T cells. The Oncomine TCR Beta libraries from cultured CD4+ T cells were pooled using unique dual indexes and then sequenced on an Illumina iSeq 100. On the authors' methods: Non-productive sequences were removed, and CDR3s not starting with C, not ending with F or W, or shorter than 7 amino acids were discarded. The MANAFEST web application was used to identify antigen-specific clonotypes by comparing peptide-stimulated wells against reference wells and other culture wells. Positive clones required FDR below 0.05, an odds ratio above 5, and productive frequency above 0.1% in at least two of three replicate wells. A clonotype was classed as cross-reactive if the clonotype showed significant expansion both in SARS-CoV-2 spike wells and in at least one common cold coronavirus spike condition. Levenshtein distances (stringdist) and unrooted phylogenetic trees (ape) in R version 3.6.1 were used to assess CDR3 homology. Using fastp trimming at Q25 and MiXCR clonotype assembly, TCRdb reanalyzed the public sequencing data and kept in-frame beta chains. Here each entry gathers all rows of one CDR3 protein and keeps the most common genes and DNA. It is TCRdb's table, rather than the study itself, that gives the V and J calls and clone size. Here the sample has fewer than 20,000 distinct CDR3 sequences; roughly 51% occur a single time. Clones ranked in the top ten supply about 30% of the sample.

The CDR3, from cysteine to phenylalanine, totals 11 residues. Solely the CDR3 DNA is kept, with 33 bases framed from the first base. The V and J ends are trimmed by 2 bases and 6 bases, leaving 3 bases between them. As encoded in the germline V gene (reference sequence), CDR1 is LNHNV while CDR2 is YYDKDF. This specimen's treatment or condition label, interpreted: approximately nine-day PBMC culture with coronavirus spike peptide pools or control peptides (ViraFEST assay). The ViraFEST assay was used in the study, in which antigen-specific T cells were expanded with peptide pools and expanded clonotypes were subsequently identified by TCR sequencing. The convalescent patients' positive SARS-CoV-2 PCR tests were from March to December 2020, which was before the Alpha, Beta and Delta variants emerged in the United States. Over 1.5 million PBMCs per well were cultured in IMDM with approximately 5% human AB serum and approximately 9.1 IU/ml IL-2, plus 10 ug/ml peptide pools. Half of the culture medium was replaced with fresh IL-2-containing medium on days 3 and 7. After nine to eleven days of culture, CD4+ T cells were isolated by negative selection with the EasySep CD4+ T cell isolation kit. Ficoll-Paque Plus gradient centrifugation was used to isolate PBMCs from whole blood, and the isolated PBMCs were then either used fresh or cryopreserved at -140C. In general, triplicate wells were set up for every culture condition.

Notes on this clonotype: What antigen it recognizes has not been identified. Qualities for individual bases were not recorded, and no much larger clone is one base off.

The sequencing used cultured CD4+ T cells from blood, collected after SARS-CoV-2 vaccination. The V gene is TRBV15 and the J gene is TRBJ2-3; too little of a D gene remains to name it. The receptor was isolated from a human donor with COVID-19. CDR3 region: CATSRLDTQYF. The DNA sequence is TGTGCCACCAGCAGACTGGATACGCAGTATTTT.